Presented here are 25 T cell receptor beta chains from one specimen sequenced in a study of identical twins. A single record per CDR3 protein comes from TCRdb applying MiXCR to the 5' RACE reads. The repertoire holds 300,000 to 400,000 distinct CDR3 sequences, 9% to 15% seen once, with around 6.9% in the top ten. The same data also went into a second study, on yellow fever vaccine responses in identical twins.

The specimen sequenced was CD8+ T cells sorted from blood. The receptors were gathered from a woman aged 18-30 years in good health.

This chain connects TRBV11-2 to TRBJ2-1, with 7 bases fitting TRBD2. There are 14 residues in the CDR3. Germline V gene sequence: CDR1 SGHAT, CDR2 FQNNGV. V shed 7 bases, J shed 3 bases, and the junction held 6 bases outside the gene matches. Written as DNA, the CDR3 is TGTGCCAGCACCTGGGAGGGCGGCTACAATGAGCAGTTCTTC. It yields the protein CASTWEGGYNEQFF.

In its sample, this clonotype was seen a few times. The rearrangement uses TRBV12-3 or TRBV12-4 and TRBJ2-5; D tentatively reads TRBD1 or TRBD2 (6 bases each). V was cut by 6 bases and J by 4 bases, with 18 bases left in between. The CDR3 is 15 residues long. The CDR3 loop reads CASSKEGGSLETQYF. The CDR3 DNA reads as TGTGCCAGCAGCAAGGAGGGGGGTTCGCTAGAGACCCAGTACTTC.

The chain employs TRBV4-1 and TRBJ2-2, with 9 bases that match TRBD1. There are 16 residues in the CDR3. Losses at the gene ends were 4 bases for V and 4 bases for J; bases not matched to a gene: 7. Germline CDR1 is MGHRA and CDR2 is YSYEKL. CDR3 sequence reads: CASSPGTGSSTGELFF. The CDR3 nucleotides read TGCGCCAGCAGCCCCGGGACAGGGTCTTCCACCGGGGAGCTGTTTTTT.

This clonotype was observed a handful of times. The CDR3 DNA reads as TGTGCCAGCAGCGGGGAGGCTAACGAGCAGTACTTC. Its translation: CASSGEANEQYF. The chain employs TRBV5-4 and TRBJ2-7; maybe TRBD2 (6 bases). This CDR3 contains 12 residues. Germline V gene sequence: CDR1 SGHNT, CDR2 YYREEE (reference sequence). The germline V and J ends were trimmed by 4 bases and 5 bases, with 10 bases remaining between them.

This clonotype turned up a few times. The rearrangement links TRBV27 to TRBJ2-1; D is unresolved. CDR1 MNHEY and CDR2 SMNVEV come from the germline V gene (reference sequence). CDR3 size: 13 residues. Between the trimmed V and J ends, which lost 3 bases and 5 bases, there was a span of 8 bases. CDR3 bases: TGTGCCAGCAGTTTGGACCAGAACAATGAGCAGTTCTTC. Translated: CASSLDQNNEQFF.

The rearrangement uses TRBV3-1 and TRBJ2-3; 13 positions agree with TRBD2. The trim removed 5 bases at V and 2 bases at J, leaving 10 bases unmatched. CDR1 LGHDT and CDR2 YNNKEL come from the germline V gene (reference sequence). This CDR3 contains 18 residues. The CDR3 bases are TGTGCCAGCAGCACCCGTACTAGCGGGGGGGCGGTCACAGATACGCAGTATTTT. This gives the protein CASSTRTSGGAVTDTQYF.

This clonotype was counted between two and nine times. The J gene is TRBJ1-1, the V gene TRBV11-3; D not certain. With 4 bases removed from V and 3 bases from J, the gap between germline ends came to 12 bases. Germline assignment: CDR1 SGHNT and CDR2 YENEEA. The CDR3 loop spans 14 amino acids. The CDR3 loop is CASSSGLGDTEAFF. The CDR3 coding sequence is TGTGCCAGCAGCTCTGGACTTGGAGACACTGAAGCTTTCTTT.

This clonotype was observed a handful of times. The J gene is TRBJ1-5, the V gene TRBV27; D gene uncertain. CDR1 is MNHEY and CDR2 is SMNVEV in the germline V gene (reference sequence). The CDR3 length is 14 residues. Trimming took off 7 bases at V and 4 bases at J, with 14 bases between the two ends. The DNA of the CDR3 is TGTGCCAGCAACTCAGGTCTTGGAAATCAGCCCCAGCATTTT. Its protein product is CASNSGLGNQPQHF.

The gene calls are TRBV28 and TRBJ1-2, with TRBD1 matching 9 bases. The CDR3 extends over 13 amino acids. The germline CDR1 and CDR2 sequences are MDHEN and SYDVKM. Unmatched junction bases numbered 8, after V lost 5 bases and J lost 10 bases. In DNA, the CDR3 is TGTGCCAGCAGTCCTACAGGGGGCAGGACCTACACCTTC. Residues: CASSPTGGRTYTF.

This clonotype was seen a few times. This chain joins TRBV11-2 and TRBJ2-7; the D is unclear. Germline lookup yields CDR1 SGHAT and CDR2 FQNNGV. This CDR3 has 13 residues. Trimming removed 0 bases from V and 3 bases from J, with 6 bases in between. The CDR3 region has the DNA TGTGCCAGCAGCTTAGAATTCAGCTACGAGCAGTACGTC. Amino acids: CASSLEFSYEQYV.

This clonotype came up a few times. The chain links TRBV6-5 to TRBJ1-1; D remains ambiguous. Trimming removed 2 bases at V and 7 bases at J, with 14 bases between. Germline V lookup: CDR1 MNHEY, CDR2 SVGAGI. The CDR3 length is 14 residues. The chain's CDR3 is CASSYDEVNGEAFF. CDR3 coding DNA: TGTGCCAGCAGTTACGACGAGGTGAATGGTGAAGCTTTCTTT.

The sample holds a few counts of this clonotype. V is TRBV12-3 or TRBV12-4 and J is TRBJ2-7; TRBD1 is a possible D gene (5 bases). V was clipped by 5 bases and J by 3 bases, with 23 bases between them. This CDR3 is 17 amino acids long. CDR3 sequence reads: CASSKSRESFRSYEQYF. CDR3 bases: TGTGCCAGCAGTAAAAGCAGGGAAAGTTTTAGGAGCTACGAGCAGTACTTC.

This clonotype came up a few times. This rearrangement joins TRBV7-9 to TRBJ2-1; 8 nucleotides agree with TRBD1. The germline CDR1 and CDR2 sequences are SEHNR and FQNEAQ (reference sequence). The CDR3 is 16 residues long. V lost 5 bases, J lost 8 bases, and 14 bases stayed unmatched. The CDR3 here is CASSVQWTGLGDEQFF. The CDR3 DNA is TGTGCCAGCAGCGTCCAGTGGACAGGGTTAGGAGATGAGCAGTTCTTC.

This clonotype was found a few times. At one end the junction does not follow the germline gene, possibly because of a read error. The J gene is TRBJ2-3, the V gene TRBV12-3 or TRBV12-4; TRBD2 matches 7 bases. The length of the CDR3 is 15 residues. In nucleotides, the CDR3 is TGTGTCAGCAGTTTACATGGGAGGGATCGGGGCACGCAGTATTTT. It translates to CVSSLHGRDRGTQYF.

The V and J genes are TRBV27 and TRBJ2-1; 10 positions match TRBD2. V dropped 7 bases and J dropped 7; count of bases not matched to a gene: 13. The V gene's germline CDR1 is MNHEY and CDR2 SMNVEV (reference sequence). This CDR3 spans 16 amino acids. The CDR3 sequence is CASKEKGLAGVNEQFF. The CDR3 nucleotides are TGTGCCAGCAAAGAGAAAGGGCTAGCGGGAGTTAATGAGCAGTTCTTC.

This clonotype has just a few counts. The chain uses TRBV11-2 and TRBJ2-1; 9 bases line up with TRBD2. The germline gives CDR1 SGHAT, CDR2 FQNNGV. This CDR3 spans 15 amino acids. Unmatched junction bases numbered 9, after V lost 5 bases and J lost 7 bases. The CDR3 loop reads CASSPTASGTNEQFF. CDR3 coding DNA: TGTGCCAGCAGCCCTACCGCTAGCGGGACGAATGAGCAGTTCTTC.

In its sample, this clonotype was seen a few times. In DNA form, the CDR3 reads TGTGCCAGCAGCTTGGAGGGCGTAGGGGTGTCGTACAATGAGCAGTTCTTC. Its translation is CASSLEGVGVSYNEQFF. This chain links TRBV5-6 with TRBJ2-1; a possible D gene is TRBD1 (5 bases). CDR1 and CDR2 (germline): SGHDT, YYEEEE. Trimming took 0 bases from V and 4 from J, leaving 17 bases between them. There are 17 residues in the CDR3. Based on the CDR3 plus reference TRBV5-6 and TRBJ2-1, the full variable domain is DAGVTQSPTHLIKTRGQQVTLRCSPKSGHDTVSWYQQALGQGPQFIFQYYEEEERQRGNFPDRFSGHQFPNYSSELNVNALLLGDSALYLCASSLEGVGVSYNEQFFGPGTRLTVL.

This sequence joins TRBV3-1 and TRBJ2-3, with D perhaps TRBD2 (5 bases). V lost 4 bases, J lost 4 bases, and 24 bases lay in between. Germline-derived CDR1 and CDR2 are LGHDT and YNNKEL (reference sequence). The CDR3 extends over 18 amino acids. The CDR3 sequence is CASSPAVPAAFVADTQYF. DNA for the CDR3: TGTGCCAGCAGCCCGGCCGTTCCAGCGGCTTTTGTCGCAGATACGCAGTATTTT.

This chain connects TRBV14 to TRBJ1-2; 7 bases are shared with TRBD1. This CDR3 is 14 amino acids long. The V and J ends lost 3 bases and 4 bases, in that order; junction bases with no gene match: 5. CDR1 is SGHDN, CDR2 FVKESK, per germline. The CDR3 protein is CASSQRQGGYGYTF. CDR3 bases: TGTGCCAGCAGCCAGAGACAGGGAGGCTATGGCTACACCTTC.

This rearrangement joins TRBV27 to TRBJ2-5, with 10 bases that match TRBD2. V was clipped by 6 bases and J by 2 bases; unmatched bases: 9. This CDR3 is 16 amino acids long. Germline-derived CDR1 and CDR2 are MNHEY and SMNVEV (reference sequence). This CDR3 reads CASSPGLAEPQETQYF. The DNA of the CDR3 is TGTGCCAGCAGCCCAGGACTAGCGGAACCTCAAGAGACCCAGTACTTC.

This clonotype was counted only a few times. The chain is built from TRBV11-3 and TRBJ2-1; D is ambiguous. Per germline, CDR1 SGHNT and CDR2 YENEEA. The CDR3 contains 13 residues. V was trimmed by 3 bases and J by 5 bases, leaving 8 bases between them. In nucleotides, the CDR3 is TGTGCCAGCAGCTTCCTCCTTCACAATGAGCAGTTCTTC. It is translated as CASSFLLHNEQFF.

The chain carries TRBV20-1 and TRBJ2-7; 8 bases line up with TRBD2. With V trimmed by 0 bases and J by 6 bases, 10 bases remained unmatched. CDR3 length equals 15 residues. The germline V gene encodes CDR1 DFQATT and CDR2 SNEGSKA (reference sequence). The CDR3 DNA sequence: TGCAGTGCTAGAGACTATGATAGCGGGAATTTCGAGCAGTACTTC. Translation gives CSARDYDSGNFEQYF.

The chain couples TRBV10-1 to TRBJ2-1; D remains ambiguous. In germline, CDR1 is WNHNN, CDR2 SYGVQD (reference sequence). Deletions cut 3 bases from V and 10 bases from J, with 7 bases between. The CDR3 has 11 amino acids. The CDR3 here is CASSDGQEQFF. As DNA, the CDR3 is TGCGCCAGCAGTGACGGTCAGGAGCAGTTCTTC.

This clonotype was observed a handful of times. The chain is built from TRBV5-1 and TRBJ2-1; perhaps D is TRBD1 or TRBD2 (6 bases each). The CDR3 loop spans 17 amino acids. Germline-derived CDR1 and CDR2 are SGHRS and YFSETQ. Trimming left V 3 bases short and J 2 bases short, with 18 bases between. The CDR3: CASSSGGTPGPYNEQFF. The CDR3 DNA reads TGCGCCAGCAGCTCTGGAGGGACACCGGGACCCTACAATGAGCAGTTCTTC.

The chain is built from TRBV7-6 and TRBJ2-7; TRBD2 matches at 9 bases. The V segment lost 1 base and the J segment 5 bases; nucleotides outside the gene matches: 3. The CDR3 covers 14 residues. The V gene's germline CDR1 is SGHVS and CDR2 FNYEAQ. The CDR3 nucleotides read TGTGCCAGCAGCTTAGGGGCTAGCGGGGACGAGCAGTACGTC. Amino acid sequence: CASSLGASGDEQYV.